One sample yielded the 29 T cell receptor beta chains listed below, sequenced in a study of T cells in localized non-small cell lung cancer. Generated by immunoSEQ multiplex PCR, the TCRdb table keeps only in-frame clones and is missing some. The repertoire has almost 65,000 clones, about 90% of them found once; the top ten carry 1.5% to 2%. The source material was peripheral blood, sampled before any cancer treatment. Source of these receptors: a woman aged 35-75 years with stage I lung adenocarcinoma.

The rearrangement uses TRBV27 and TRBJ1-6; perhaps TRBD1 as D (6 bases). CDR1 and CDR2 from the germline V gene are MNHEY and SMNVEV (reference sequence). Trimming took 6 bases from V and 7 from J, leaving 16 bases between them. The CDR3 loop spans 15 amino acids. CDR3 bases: TGTGCCAGCAGCGGACGTCAGGGGAACAATTCACCCCTCCACTTT. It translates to CASSGRQGNNSPLHF.

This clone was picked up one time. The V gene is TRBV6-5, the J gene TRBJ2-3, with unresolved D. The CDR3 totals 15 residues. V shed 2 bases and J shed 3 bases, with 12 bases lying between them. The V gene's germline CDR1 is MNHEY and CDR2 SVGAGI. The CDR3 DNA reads TGTGCCAGCAGTTACGACCTGGTGGGGACAGATACGCAGTATTTT. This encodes CASSYDLVGTDTQYF.

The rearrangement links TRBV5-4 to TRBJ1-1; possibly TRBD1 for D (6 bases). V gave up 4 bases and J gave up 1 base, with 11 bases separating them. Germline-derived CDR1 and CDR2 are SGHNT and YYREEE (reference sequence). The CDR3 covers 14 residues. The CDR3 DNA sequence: TGTGCCAGCAGCCCCGGGGGGGCGAACACTGAAGCTTTCTTT. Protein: CASSPGGANTEAFF.

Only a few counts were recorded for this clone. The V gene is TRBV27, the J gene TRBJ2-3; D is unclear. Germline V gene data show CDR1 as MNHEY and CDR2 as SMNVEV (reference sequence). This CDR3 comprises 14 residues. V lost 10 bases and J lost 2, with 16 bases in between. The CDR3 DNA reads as TGTGCCACCAAAATCCTTTCTCACACAGATACGCAGTATTTT. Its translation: CATKILSHTDTQYF.

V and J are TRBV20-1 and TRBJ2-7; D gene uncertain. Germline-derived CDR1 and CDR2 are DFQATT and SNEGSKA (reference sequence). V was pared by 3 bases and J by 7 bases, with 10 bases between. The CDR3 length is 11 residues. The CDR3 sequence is CSASYAEEQYF. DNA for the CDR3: TGCAGTGCTAGTTACGCCGAAGAGCAGTACTTC.

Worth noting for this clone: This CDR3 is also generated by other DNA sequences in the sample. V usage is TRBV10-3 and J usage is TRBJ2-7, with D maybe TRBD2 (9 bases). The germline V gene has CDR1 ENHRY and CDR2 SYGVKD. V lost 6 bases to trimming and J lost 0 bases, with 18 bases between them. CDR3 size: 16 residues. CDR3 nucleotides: TGTGCCATCAGGCGGGGGGGAGACAGGGGCTCCTACGAGCAGTACTTC. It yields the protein CAIRRGGDRGSYEQYF.

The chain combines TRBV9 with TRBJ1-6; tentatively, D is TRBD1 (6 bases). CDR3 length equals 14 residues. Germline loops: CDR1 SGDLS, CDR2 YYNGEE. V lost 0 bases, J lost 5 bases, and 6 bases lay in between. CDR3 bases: TGTGCCAGCAGCGTAGCAGGGGATAATTCACCCCTCCACTTT. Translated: CASSVAGDNSPLHF.

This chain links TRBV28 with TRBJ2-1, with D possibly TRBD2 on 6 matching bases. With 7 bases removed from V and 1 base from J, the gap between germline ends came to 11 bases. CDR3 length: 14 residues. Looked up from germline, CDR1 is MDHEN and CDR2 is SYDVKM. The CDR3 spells CASTGGGSYNEQFF. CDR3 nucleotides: TGTGCCAGCACCGGGGGAGGTTCCTACAATGAGCAGTTCTTC.

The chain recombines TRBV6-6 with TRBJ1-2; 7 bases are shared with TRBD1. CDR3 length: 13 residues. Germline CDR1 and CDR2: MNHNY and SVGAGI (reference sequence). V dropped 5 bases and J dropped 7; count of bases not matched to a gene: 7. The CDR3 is CASSGGQLPGYTF. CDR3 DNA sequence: TGTGCCAGCAGTGGGGGACAGCTCCCTGGCTACACCTTC.

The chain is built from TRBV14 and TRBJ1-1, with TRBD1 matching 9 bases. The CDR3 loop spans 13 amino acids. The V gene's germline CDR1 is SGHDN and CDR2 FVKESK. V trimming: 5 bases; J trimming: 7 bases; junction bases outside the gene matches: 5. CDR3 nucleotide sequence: TGTGCCAGCAGCGACTTGACAGGGGGTGAAGCTTTCTTT. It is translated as CASSDLTGGEAFF.

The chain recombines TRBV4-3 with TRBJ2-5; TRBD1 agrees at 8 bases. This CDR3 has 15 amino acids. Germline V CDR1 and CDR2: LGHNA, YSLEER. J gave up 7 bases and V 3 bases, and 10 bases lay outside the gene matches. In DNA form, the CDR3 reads TGCGCCAGCAGCCAGGGGACCGGGACAGGTCGGACCCAGTACTTC. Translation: CASSQGTGTGRTQYF.

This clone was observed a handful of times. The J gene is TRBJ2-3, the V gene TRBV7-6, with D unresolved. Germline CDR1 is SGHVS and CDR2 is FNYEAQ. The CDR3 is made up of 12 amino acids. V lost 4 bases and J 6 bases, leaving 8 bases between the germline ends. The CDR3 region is CASSSIIDTQYF. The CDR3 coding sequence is TGTGCCAGCAGCTCGATTATCGATACGCAGTATTTT.

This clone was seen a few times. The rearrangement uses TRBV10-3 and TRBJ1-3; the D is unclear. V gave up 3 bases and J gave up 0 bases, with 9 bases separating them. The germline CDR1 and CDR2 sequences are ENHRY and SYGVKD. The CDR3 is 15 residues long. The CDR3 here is CAISDYTTSGNTIYF. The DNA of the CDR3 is TGTGCCATCAGTGATTATACTACCTCTGGAAACACCATATATTTT.

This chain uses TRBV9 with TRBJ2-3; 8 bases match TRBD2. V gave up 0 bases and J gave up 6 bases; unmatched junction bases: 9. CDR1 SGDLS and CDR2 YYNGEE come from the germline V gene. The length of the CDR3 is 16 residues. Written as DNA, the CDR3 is TGTGCCAGCAGCGTAGAATCCGGGGGGGGCCCGGATACGCAGTATTTT. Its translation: CASSVESGGGPDTQYF.

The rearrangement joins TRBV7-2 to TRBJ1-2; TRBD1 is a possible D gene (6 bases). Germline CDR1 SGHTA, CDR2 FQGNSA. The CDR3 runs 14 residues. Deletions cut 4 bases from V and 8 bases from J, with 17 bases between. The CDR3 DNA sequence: TGTGCCAGCAGCTCCGGACAGTCGCGTTGGGGCTACACCTTC. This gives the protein CASSSGQSRWGYTF. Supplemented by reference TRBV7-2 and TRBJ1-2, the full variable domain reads GAGVSQSPSNKVTEKGKDVELRCDPISGHTALYWYRQSLGQGLEFLIYFQGNSAPDKSGLPSDRFSAERTGGSVSTLTIQRTQQEDSAVYLCASSSGQSRWGYTFGSGTRLTVV.

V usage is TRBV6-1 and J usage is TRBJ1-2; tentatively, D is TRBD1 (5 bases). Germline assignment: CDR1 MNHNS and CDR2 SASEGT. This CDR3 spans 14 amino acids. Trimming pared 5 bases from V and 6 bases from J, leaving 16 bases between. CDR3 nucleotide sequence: TGTGCCAGCAGTTCAAGGGGCGGACGGGATGGCTACACCTTC. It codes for CASSSRGGRDGYTF.

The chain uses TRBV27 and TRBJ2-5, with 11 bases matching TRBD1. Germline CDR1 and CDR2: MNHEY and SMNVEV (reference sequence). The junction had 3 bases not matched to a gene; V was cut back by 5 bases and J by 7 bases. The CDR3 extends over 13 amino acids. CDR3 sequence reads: CASSTGQGGTQYF. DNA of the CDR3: TGTGCCAGCAGTACGGGACAGGGGGGGACCCAGTACTTC.

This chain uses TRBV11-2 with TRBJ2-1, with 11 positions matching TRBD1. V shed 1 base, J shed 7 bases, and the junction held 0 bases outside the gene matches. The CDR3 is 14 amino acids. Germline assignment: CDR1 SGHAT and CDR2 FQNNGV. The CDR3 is CASSLGDRGNEQFF. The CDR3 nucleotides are TGTGCCAGCAGCTTAGGGGACAGGGGGAATGAGCAGTTCTTC.

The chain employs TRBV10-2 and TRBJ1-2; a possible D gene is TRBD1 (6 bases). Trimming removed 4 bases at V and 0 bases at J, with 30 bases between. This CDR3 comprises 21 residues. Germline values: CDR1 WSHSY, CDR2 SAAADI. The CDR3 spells CASSAIGGQLTGASANYGYTF. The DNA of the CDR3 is TGCGCCAGCAGTGCAATTGGGGGTCAATTGACAGGAGCCTCCGCTAACTATGGCTACACCTTC.

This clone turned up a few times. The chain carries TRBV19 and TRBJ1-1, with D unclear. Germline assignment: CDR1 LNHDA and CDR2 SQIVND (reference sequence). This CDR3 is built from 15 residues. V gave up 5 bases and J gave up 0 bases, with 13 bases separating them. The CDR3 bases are TGTGCCAGTAGTCGGGCGGAGGGTATGAACACTGAAGCTTTCTTT. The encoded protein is CASSRAEGMNTEAFF.

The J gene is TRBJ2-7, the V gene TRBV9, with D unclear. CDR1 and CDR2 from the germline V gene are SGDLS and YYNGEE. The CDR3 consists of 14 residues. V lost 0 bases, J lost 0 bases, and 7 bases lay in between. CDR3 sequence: CASSVGDSSYEQYF. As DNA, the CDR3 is TGTGCCAGCAGCGTAGGTGACTCCTCCTACGAGCAGTACTTC.

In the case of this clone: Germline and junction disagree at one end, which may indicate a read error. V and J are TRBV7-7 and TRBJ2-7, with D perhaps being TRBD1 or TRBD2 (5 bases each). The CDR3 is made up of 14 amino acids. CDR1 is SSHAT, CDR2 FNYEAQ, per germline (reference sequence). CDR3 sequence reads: CASSHGDRPYEQYF. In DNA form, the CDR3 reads TGTGCTAGCAGCCACGGGGACCGTCCCTACGAGCAGTACTTC.

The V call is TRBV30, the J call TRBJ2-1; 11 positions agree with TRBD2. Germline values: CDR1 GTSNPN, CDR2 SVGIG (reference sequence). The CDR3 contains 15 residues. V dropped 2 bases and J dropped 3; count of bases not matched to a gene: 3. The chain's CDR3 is CAWSLGTSGYNEQFF. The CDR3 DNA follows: TGTGCCTGGAGTCTGGGGACTAGCGGCTACAATGAGCAGTTCTTC.

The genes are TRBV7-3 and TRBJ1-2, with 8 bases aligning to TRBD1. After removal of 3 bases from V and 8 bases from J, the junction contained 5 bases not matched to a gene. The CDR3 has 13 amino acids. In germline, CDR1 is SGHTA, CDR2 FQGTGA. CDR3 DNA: TGTGCCAGCAGCTTGCAGGGGGCAGTCGGCTACACCTTC. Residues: CASSLQGAVGYTF.

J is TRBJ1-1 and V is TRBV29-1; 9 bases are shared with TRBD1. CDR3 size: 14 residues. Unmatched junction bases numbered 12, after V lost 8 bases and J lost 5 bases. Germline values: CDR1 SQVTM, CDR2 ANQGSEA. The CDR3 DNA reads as TGCAGCTACAAAGAACAGGGGGCAAGTACTGAAGCTTTCTTT. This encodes CSYKEQGASTEAFF.

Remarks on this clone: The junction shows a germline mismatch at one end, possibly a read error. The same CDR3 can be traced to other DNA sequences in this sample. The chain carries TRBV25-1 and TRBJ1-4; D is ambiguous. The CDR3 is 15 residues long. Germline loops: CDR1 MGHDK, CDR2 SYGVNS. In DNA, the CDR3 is TGTGCCAGCAGTCCTCCTATAGCCGCCGGCGAAAAGCTGTTTTTT. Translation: CASSPPIAAGEKLFF.

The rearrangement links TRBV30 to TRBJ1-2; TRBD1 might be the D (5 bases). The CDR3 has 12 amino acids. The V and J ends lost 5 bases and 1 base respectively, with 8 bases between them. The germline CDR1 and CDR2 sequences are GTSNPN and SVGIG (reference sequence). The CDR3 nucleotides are TGTGCCTGGGACAGCAATAACTATGGCTACACCTTC. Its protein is CAWDSNNYGYTF.

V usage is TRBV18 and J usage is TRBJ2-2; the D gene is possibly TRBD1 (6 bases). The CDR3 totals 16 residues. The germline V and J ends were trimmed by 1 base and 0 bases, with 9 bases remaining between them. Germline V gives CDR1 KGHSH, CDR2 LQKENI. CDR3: CASSPRQEANTGELFF. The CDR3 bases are TGTGCCAGCTCACCACGACAGGAGGCGAACACCGGGGAGCTGTTTTTT.

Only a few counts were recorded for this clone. The CDR3 is CASTPGGVGDTEAFF. As DNA, the CDR3 is TGTGCCAGCACCCCCGGGGGGGTGGGGGACACTGAAGCTTTCTTT. The chain employs TRBV9 and TRBJ1-1; maybe TRBD1 (5 bases). The germline V gene encodes CDR1 SGDLS and CDR2 YYNGEE. The CDR3 is 15 residues long. The V end lost 6 bases, the J end lost 3 bases, and 18 bases lay between the germline ends.